A selection of T cell receptor beta chains follows, all from one sample in a study of CD8 T cells in ankylosing spondylitis. TCRdb re-derived calls from the 5' RACE reads in MiXCR, one entry per CDR3 protein. Counted here are 800,000 to 900,000 distinct CDR3 sequences, 12% occurring once; the ten biggest clones make up around 0.51%. The sample was blood, either unsorted or a sorted T cell fraction (not recorded which). The receptor source for this set is a male donor with ankylosing spondylitis. CDR3s include the opening cysteine and the closing phenylalanine or tryptophan. A D gene is named only where the DNA matches it firmly. Rows may omit the clone size; those that give it use once, few, many or a size class.

v_gene,d_gene,abundance,j_gene,CDR3nt,CDR3aa
TRBV20-1,.,.,TRBJ2-1,TGCAGTGCTAACTTCCACTTGTCCCCCTACAATGAGCAGTTCTTC,CSANFHLSPYNEQFF
TRBV7-9,.,few,TRBJ2-7,TGTGCCAGCAGCCAACGCCCGGGCTCCTACGAGCAGTACTTC,CASSQRPGSYEQYF
TRBV5-1,.,.,TRBJ2-7,TGCGCCAGCAGCTTCGAGGGGCGGATCGAGCAGTACTTC,CASSFEGRIEQYF
TRBV20-1,TRBD1,many,TRBJ1-2,TGCAGTGCTGAGGACAGGGTGAACTATGGCTACACCTTC,CSAEDRVNYGYTF
TRBV7-8,.,.,TRBJ2-3,TGTGCCAGCAGCTTAGGGTTCCAGAACACAGATACGCAGTATTTT,CASSLGFQNTDTQYF
TRBV3-1,.,few,TRBJ2-5,TGTGCCAGCAGCCAATCCCCCGGCGGACAAGAGACCCAGTACTTC,CASSQSPGGQETQYF
TRBV28,TRBD1,.,TRBJ2-7,TGTGCCAGCAGTTCACCGGGACAGGGGTGGGGTTCCTACGAGCAGTACTTC,CASSSPGQGWGSYEQYF
TRBV6-1,.,few,TRBJ1-5,TGTGCCAGCAGCCCCACCCAGGGGCATCAGCCCCAGCATTTT,CASSPTQGHQPQHF
TRBV12-3/TRBV12-4,.,.,TRBJ1-2,TGTGCCAGCAGTTTAGCGCTCGAGGCTGGCTACACCTTC,CASSLALEAGYTF
TRBV2,.,.,TRBJ2-7,TGTGCCAGCGGTCCCCCGGGACACGGCTACGAGCAGTACTTC,CASGPPGHGYEQYF
TRBV18,.,.,TRBJ2-3,TGTGCCAGCTCACCTGCGACACCTGGCACAGATACGCAGTATTTT,CASSPATPGTDTQYF
TRBV7-2,.,few,TRBJ1-2,TGTGCCAGCAGCTCCATGGTGGTTTTTGGCTACACCTTC,CASSSMVVFGYTF
TRBV12-3/TRBV12-4,.,many,TRBJ1-2,TGTGCCAGCAGTTTCGGGTTTAACTATGGCTACACCTTC,CASSFGFNYGYTF
TRBV29-1,.,.,TRBJ2-4,TGCAGCGTTGACGTGGGGGGCAGGGGTTACATTCAGTACTTC,CSVDVGGRGYIQYF
TRBV5-1,TRBD1,few,TRBJ1-2,TGCGCCAGCAGCTCGACAGGGGATGGTGGCTATGGCTACACCTTC,CASSSTGDGGYGYTF
TRBV10-2,.,.,TRBJ2-5,TGCGCCAGCAGTGAGTGGGTCAGCCAAGAGACCCAGTACTTC,CASSEWVSQETQYF
TRBV5-6,TRBD1,few,TRBJ2-5,TGTGCCAGCACCTTTAACCGGGACAGGGAGTACTTC,CASTFNRDREYF
TRBV2,.,few,TRBJ2-1,TGTGCCAGCTTGGGCCACCCAGAGGGTGAGCAGTTCTTC,CASLGHPEGEQFF
TRBV7-9,.,.,TRBJ2-3,TGTGCCAGCAGCCCTGGTGTTAGCGCGGCAGATACGCAGTATTTT,CASSPGVSAADTQYF
TRBV9,.,few,TRBJ1-2,TGTGCCAGCAGCGGCGGGGCCAGGGTCGGCTACACCTTC,CASSGGARVGYTF
TRBV6-1,TRBD1,.,TRBJ2-7,TGTGCCAGCTGGACAGGGAGCTCCTACGAGCAGTACTTC,CASWTGSSYEQYF
TRBV14,.,few,TRBJ2-1,TGTGCCAGCAGTCATAAGGGACATATGAAGCGGGATGAGCAGTTCTTC,CASSHKGHMKRDEQFF
TRBV20-1,.,.,TRBJ1-3,TGCAGTGCTAGGGACAGCCGCTCTGGAAACACCATATATTTT,CSARDSRSGNTIYF
TRBV12-3/TRBV12-4,TRBD2,many,TRBJ2-2,TGTGCCAGCAGTTTCGGGAGGGCCGGGGAGCTGTTTTTT,CASSFGRAGELFF
TRBV7-2,.,many,TRBJ2-2,TGTGCCAGCAGACCCCCAGGCGAGAACACCGGGGAGCTGTTTTTT,CASRPPGENTGELFF
TRBV10-3,TRBD1,many,TRBJ2-1,TGTGCCATCAGTGAACTCGCAGGGGGCGCATACAATGAGCAGTTCTTC,CAISELAGGAYNEQFF
TRBV20-1,.,few,TRBJ2-5,TGCAGTGCCATCCGCCAGGCAGGGCCACCGGGGGAGACCCAGTACTTC,CSAIRQAGPPGETQYF
TRBV24-1,.,many,TRBJ2-1,TGTGCCACCCGCGGAGGCAGGGGGGATGAGCAGTTCTTC,CATRGGRGDEQFF
TRBV5-1,.,few,TRBJ1-1,TGCGCCAGCAGCTTGTCTCCCCCTTATGAAGCTTTCTTT,CASSLSPPYEAFF
TRBV18,.,.,TRBJ2-7,TGTGCCAGCTCACCACCTGGGGACACCTACGAGCAGTACTTC,CASSPPGDTYEQYF
TRBV3-1,.,many,TRBJ2-4,TGTGCCAGCAGCCAAGAACTTCCTTCGGGAGCCAAAAACATTCAGTACTTC,CASSQELPSGAKNIQYF
TRBV6-2/TRBV6-3,.,.,TRBJ2-1,TGTGCCAGCAGTTTCCTAGCGTTAGATGGCAATGAGCAGTTCTTC,CASSFLALDGNEQFF
TRBV7-3,.,.,TRBJ2-3,TGTGCCAGCAGCTTTAGGGGGTCAGGGTCCGATACGCAGTATTTT,CASSFRGSGSDTQYF
TRBV20-1,.,many,TRBJ2-5,TGCAGTGCTGAGACTAGAGGGGAGACCCAGTACTTC,CSAETRGETQYF
TRBV7-9,TRBD2,.,TRBJ2-5,TGTGCCAGCAGCTTAATGGGACTAGCGAAGACCCAGTACTTC,CASSLMGLAKTQYF
TRBV6-1,.,few,TRBJ2-1,TGTGCCAGCAGTCCCCCCGGACAGAGCTCCTACAATGAGCAGTTCTTC,CASSPPGQSSYNEQFF
TRBV5-1,.,.,TRBJ2-5,TGCGCCAGCAGCTCGAATGTCCAAGAGACCCAGTACTTC,CASSSNVQETQYF
TRBV5-1,.,.,TRBJ1-1,TGCGCCAGCAACAAGGACGGGAACACTGAAGCTTTCTTT,CASNKDGNTEAFF
TRBV5-1,.,few,TRBJ2-7,TGCGCCAGCAGCCCCCGGGGCAGAATCTACGAGCAGTACTTC,CASSPRGRIYEQYF